Listed below are T cell receptor beta chains from one sample, sequenced in a study of vaccination effects on CD4 cells after COVID-19. The antigens of these receptors remain unknown. Profiled with immunoSEQ multiplex PCR; TCRdb holds only in-frame clones, not every one. The sample holds tens of thousands of clones, around 69% seen once. The specimen was CD4+ T cells from PBMCs cultured without peptide, collected after COVID-19 vaccination. The receptors here all came from a human donor who received a COVID-19 vaccine. Each CDR3 is given with its conserved first and last residue. The D gene is left open where the match is weak. Size values are once, few and many counts, or a class for expanded clones, and some rows have none.

clone_size	v_call	d_call	j_call	cdr3_nt	cdr3_aa
.	TRBV28	.	TRBJ2-2	TGTGCCAGCAGTTTAAACTCTCTCATGAACACCGGGGAGCTGTTTTTT	CASSLNSLMNTGELFF
.	TRBV4-1	.	TRBJ2-1	TGCGCCAGCAGCTTTGACCAGGATAGGTGGAATGAGCAGTTCTTC	CASSFDQDRWNEQFF
.	TRBV19	.	TRBJ2-5	TGTGCCAGTAGTATCGGGGGCGTGGGGTCCCAGTACTTC	CASSIGGVGSQYF
.	TRBV5-5	TRBD2	TRBJ2-2	TGTGCCAGCAGCTTGGCCATTAGCGGGAGGATCCCTGCCGGGGAGCTGTTTTTT	CASSLAISGRIPAGELFF
.	TRBV11-2	.	TRBJ2-2	TGTGCCAGCAGCCGTGATCCCTCACTAGCGAACACCGGGGAGCTGTTTTTT	CASSRDPSLANTGELFF
few	TRBV5-1	.	TRBJ1-2	TGCGCCAGCAGCTTGGAGTGGGCGACTGGCTACACCTTC	CASSLEWATGYTF
.	TRBV6-5	TRBD1	TRBJ2-4	TGTGCCAGCAGGAGGGGGCGAGAAGTCAAAAACATTCAGTACTTC	CASRRGREVKNIQYF
.	TRBV5-6	TRBD1	TRBJ1-2	TGTGCCAGCAGCCCGGGACAGGGACTCTATGGCTACACCTTC	CASSPGQGLYGYTF
.	TRBV27	.	TRBJ1-1	TGTGCCAGCAGGGTGGGGGTGCCGAACACTGAAGCTTTCTTT	CASRVGVPNTEAFF
once	TRBV7-2	.	TRBJ1-5	TGTGCCAGCAGCTTAGACAGGGTAGTCAATCAGCCCCAGCATTTT	CASSLDRVVNQPQHF
.	TRBV6-5	.	TRBJ2-7	TGTGCCAGCCGAAGGGGTCCTTACTCCTACGAGCAGTACTTC	CASRRGPYSYEQYF
.	TRBV28	TRBD2	TRBJ2-7	TGTGCCAGCAGTTCACTAGCGGAGAGCTACGAGCAGTACTTC	CASSSLAESYEQYF
.	TRBV6-2/TRBV6-3	TRBD1	TRBJ1-2	TGTGCCAGCAGCATCGACAGGGGCTATGGCTACACCTTC	CASSIDRGYGYTF
.	TRBV29-1	TRBD2	TRBJ2-5	TGCAGCGTTGCGACTAGCGGGGGGGAAGAGACCCAGTACTTC	CSVATSGGEETQYF
once	TRBV3-1/TRBV3-2	.	TRBJ1-1	TGTGCCAGCATAAGGGAAGGGGTCACTGAAGCTTTCTTT	CASIREGVTEAFF
.	TRBV2	TRBD2	TRBJ2-1	TGTGCCAGCAGTGGGGGACTAGGATGTCTCTTC	CASSGGLGCLF
few	TRBV11-2	TRBD1	TRBJ1-2	TGTGCCAGCAGCTCGTTGCTACAGGGGGCTGGCTACACCTTC	CASSSLLQGAGYTF
few	TRBV11-2	TRBD1	TRBJ2-7	TGTGCCAGCAGCTTAGTGACAGGGAGAAGTTACGAGCAGTACTTC	CASSLVTGRSYEQYF
.	TRBV5-1	TRBD2	TRBJ2-2	TGCGCCAGCAGCGGACGAGGACTAGCGGAACCCACCGGGGAGCTGTTTTTT	CASSGRGLAEPTGELFF
few	TRBV10-3	.	TRBJ1-6	TGTGCCATCAGGGGGCCGGATCCTAATAATTCACCCCTCCACTTT	CAIRGPDPNNSPLHF
once	TRBV19	.	TRBJ2-1	TGTGCCAGTAGTATAGTCGGGTTTAGTGAGCAGTTCTTC	CASSIVGFSEQFF
.	TRBV19	.	TRBJ2-3	TGTGCCAGTAGTATAGGGACTACAGGAACGCAGTATTTT	CASSIGTTGTQYF
.	TRBV19	TRBD1	TRBJ2-5	TGTGCCAGTAGTCTGGGACAGGGCCACCGAGAGACCCAGTACTTC	CASSLGQGHRETQYF
.	TRBV5-6	TRBD1	TRBJ2-7	TGTGCCAGCAGCCAGGGACAGACAAGCTCCTACGAGCAGTACTTC	CASSQGQTSSYEQYF
.	TRBV5-1	.	TRBJ2-5	TGCGCCAGCAGCTTTGTTGTCCAAGAGACCCAGTACTTC	CASSFVVQETQYF
.	TRBV29-1	TRBD1	TRBJ1-1	TGCAGCGTCCCGGGACAGGGAAGCGGGTTTGAAGCTTTCTTT	CSVPGQGSGFEAFF
few	TRBV21-1	.	TRBJ1-1	TGTGCCAGCAGCCCTACAGGGATGAACACTGAAGCTTTCTTT	CASSPTGMNTEAFF
.	TRBV21-1	.	TRBJ2-3	TGTGCCAGCCCTGCTTACCGAGATACGCAGTATTTT	CASPAYRDTQYF
.	TRBV7-7	TRBD1	TRBJ2-2	TGTGCTAGCAGCCCGGGACAGGGCGGGGGCACCGGGGAGCTGTTTTTT	CASSPGQGGGTGELFF
.	TRBV9	TRBD2	TRBJ2-7	TGTGCCAGCAGCACCAGAGAGGGGGGGACTAGCGGGGGCCCCCACGAGCAGTACTTC	CASSTREGGTSGGPHEQYF
.	TRBV24-1	.	TRBJ2-1	TGTGCCACCAGTGGCGCGGGTAGCTCCTACAATGAGCAGTTCTTC	CATSGAGSSYNEQFF
.	TRBV5-4	.	TRBJ1-2	TGTGCCAGCAGCTCTAAGACAGCCGACTATGGCTACACCTTC	CASSSKTADYGYTF
once	TRBV5-1	TRBD1	TRBJ1-1	TGCGCCAGCAGCTTGGCACAGGGGGGCTCCCAAGCTTTCTTT	CASSLAQGGSQAFF
.	TRBV3-1/TRBV3-2	.	TRBJ2-2	TGTGCCAGCAGCCAAGAAGTACGGACAGTGAAAATTATGAACACCGGGGAGCTGTTTTTT	CASSQEVRTVKIMNTGELFF
.	TRBV5-1	TRBD1	TRBJ2-7	TGCGCCAGCAGTTTGGGACAGGGGAGCCCCTACGAGCAGTACTTC	CASSLGQGSPYEQYF